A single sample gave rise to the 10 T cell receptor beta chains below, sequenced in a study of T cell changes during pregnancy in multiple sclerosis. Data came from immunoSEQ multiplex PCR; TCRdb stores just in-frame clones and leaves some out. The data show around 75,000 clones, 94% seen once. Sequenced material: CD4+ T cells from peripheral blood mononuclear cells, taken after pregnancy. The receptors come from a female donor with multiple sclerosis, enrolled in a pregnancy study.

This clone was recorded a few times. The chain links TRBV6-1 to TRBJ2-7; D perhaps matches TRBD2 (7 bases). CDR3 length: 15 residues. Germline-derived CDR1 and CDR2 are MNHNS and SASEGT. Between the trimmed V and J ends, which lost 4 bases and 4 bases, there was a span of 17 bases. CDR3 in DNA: TGTGCCAGCAGTGGAAAAAGCGGGACATCTTACGAGCAGTACTTC. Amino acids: CASSGKSGTSYEQYF.

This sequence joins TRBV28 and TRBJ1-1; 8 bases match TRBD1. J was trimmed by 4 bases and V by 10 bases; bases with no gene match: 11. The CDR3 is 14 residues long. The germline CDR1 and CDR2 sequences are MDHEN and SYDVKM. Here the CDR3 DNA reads TGTGCCACTACGACAGGGGAGAAAGGCACTGAAGCTTTCTTT. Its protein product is CATTTGEKGTEAFF.

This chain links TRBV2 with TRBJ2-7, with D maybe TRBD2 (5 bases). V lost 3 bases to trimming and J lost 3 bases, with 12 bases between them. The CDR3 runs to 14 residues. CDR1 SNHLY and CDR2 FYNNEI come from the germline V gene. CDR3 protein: CASSEGWGVYEQYF. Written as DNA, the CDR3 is TGTGCCAGCAGTGAGGGTTGGGGAGTCTACGAGCAGTACTTC.

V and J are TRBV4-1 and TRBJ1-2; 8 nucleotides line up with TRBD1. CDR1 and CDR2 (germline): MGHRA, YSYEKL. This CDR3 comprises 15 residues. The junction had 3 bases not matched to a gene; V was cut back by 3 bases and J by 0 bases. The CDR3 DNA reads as TGCGCCAGCAGCCACAGACAGGGGACTAACTATGGCTACACCTTC. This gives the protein CASSHRQGTNYGYTF.

As DNA, the CDR3 is TGTGCCAGCAGATGGGACAGGGGTGTCTACGAGCAGTACTTC. It is translated as CASRWDRGVYEQYF. The V gene is TRBV6-1, the J gene TRBJ2-7; 10 bases align to TRBD1. With V trimmed by 6 bases and J by 3 bases, 5 bases remained unmatched. The length of the CDR3 is 14 residues. Per the germline V gene, CDR1 is MNHNS and CDR2 is SASEGT.

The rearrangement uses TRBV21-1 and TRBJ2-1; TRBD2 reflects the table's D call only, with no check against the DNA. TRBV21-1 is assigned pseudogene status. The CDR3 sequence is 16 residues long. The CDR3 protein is CASSQRAGGTYNEQFF. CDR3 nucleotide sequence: TGTGCCAGCTCACAAAGGGCGGGAGGCACCTACAATGAGCAGTTCTTC.

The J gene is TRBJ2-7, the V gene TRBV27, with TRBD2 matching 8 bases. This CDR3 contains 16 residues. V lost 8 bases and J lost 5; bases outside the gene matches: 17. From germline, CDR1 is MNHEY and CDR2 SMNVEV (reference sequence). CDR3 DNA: TGTGCCAGCTCCCTTACCTGGGGGGGACTAGACAACGAGCAGTACTTC. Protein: CASSLTWGGLDNEQYF.

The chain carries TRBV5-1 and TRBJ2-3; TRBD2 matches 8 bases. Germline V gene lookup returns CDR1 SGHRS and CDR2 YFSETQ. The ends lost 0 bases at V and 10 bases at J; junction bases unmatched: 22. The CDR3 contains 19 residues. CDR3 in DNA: TGCGCCAGCAGCTTGGTGATTCGAGGGGGGACTAGTCCAGGGCTTGCGCAGTATTTT. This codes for CASSLVIRGGTSPGLAQYF.

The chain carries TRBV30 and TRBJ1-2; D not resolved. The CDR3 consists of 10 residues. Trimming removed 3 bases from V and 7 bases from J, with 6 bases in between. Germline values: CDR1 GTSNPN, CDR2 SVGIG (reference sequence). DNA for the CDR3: TGTGCCTGGAGCCATGTTGGCTACACCTTC. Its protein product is CAWSHVGYTF.

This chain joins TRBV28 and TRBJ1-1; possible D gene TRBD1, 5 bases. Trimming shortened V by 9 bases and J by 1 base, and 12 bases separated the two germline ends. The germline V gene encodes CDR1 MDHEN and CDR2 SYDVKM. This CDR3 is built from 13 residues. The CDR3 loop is CASHSTGNTEAFF. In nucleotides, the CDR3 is TGTGCCAGTCACTCAACAGGGAACACTGAAGCTTTCTTT.